The entry below gives a single T cell receptor (beta chain) sequence along with its context. The CDR3 length is 16 residues. Germline V gives CDR1 SGHNT, CDR2 YYREEE (reference sequence). V gave up 2 bases and J gave up 1 base, with 14 bases separating them. This record belongs to a study of cytotoxic CD8 clonotypes in ibrutinib-treated CLL. The table came from immunoSEQ multiplex PCR; TCRdb's copy has only in-frame clones and leaves some out. The table has 65,000 to 90,000 clones, approximately 87% seen once. This sequence joins TRBV5-4 and TRBJ2-3, with D unclear. This receptor was obtained from a human donor with chronic lymphocytic leukemia. Here the sequenced sample was PBMCs, taken after 24 months of ibrutinib treatment. The DNA for the CDR3 is TGTGCCAGCAGCTTAGGTACAGTTGGTGGCACAGATACGCAGTATTTT. Protein: CASSLGTVGGTDTQYF.